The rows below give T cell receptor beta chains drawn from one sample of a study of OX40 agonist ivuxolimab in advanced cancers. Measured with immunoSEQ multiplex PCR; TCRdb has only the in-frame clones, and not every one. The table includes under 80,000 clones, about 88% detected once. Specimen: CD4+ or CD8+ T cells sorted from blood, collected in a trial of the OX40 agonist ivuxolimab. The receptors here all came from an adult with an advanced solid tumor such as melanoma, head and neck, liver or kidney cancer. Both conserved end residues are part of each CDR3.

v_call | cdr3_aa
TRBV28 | CASSLLGDEVGNEQFF
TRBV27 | CASSLFQGNAPQHF
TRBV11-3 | CASSEKGFPYEQYF
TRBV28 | CASSLGGVSEQFF
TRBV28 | CASSLLDSNQPQHF
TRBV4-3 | CASSPFFVSGRADDEQFF
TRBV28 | CASSIPWTNNEQFF
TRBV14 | CASSPWTSAYEQYF
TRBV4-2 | CASSFSGSYEQYF
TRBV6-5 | CASSLLQAFTDTQYF
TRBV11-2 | CASSLAMGNTEAFF
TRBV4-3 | CASSQVRLTNEKLFF
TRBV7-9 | CASSAGTGVNNGYTF
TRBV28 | CASSFDRGLGEKLFF
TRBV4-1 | CASSQDYGAAYEQYF
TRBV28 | CASSFRDRPYEQYF
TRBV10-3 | CAISTGLENQPQHF
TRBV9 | CASSVEGTTSNTQYF
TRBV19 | CASSGGPGELFF
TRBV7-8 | CASSLVEEVNQPQHF
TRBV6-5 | CASSYSVVEAYEQYF
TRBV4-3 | CASSGSSYNEQFF
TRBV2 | CASSEVSLRSTGELFF
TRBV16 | CASSAPGDNEQFF
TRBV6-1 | CASSWVGANVLTF
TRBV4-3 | CASSQGQPNTEAFF
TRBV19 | CAIPGRPSYEQYF
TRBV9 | CASSASTDTQYF
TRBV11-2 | CASSLWGRDAPINEQFF
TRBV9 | CASSGEDYGYTF
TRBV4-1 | CASSQDAGWSNQPQHF
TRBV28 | CASSTPDGKETQYF
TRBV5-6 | CASSWWESSGNTIYF
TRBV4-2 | CASSQERQDSYEQYF
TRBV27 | CASSRTSEGETQYF
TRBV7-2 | CASSLAGGADTQYF
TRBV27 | CASYIRDRDDEQYF
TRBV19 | CASSMTGNEQYF
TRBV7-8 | CASSQFPNEKLFF
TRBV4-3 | CASSQDWAGGETQYF
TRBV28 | CASSSLIPSGGMKDNEQFF
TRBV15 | CATSREGRAPDYEQYF
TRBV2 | CASSQGLAGGPTGELFF
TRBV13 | CASSFALTGTGITLANTGELFF
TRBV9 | CASSVATGATTEAFF
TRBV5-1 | CASSLAGTGGEAYNSPLHF
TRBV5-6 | CASSLGGLVQYF
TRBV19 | CASSIDPGPYQPQHF